Listed here are 24 T cell receptor beta chains from one sample, sequenced in a study of CD8+ T cells in alopecia areata (dated by TCRdb to between 2017 and 2018). According to the study, the label for this sample's time point signals: baseline before oral tofacitinib. Library preparation employed the immunoSEQ multiplex PCR assay. RNA was extracted from all samples and reverse transcribed into cDNA, which served as template for TCR sequencing. Held by TCRdb, this immuneACCESS table contains in-frame sequences only and omits some clones. Under half of the omission traces to an unresolved V gene where checked; the cause of the rest is unknown. Recorded for this sample are around 130,000 clones; roughly 54% of them occurred a single time. The ten largest clonotypes hold less than 5.5% of the sample. The specimen comprised CD4+ T cells sorted from blood, sampled at week 0. These receptor sequences come from a human donor with alopecia areata.

This clone showed up just once. The chain is built from TRBV5-1 and TRBJ1-6; 7 nucleotides agree with TRBD1. The CDR3 sequence is 15 residues long. J lost 7 bases, V lost 5 bases, and 9 bases had no gene match. Looked up from germline, CDR1 is SGHRS and CDR2 is YFSETQ. For the CDR3, the DNA is TGCGCCAGCAGACCTCAGGGGGTTTGGAATTCACCCCTCCACTTT. Translation: CASRPQGVWNSPLHF.

This chain joins TRBV29-1 and TRBJ1-1; perhaps TRBD1 as D (6 bases). This CDR3 has 13 amino acids. V lost 3 bases to trimming and J lost 4 bases, with 12 bases between them. CDR1 and CDR2 from the germline V gene are SQVTM and ANQGSEA. The DNA for the CDR3 is TGCAGCGTTGATCAGGGGCGGGGCACTGAAGCTTTCTTT. This codes for CSVDQGRGTEAFF.

The rearrangement uses TRBV28 and TRBJ2-5, with no clear D. This CDR3 region has 15 residues. V was shortened by 5 bases and J by 0 bases, with 13 bases between the two germline ends. CDR1 MDHEN and CDR2 SYDVKM come from the germline V gene. In nucleotides, the CDR3 is TGTGCCAGCAGTCGAAGAATGATGTACCAAGAGACCCAGTACTTC. It encodes CASSRRMMYQETQYF.

CDR3 loop: CASSQGGRTAYGYTF. For the CDR3, the DNA is TGCGCCAGCAGCCAAGGTGGTCGGACAGCCTATGGCTACACCTTC. The chain has TRBV4-3 and TRBJ1-2, with a weak D call TRBD1 (6 bases). CDR1 and CDR2 (germline): LGHNA, YSLEER. V was pared by 1 base and J by 4 bases, with 13 bases between. The CDR3 sequence is 15 residues long.

This clone was counted between two and nine times. The V and J genes are TRBV5-1 and TRBJ2-4; TRBD2 aligns across 13 bases. CDR1 SGHRS and CDR2 YFSETQ come from the germline V gene. J lost 6 bases, V lost 4 bases, and 7 bases had no gene match. This CDR3 spans 16 amino acids. As DNA, the CDR3 is TGCGCCAGCAGCACTCGGACTAGCGGGAGACCAAACATTCAGTACTTC. It is translated as CASSTRTSGRPNIQYF.

This chain links TRBV7-2 with TRBJ2-6; no reliable D call. The V end was cut by 3 bases, the J end by 0 bases, with 6 bases between. This CDR3 comprises 15 residues. Germline CDR1 and CDR2: SGHTA and FQGNSA. DNA of the CDR3: TGTGCCAGCAGCTTCCCGACCTCTGGGGCCAACGTCCTGACTTTC. Translated: CASSFPTSGANVLTF. Based on the CDR3 plus reference TRBV7-2 and TRBJ2-6, the full variable domain is GAGVSQSPSNKVTEKGKDVELRCDPISGHTALYWYRQSLGQGLEFLIYFQGNSAPDKSGLPSDRFSAERTGGSVSTLTIQRTQQEDSAVYLCASSFPTSGANVLTFGAGSRLTVL.

This clone appeared a few times. V and J are TRBV7-9 and TRBJ2-3, with a possible D match to TRBD2 (5 bases). V lost 8 bases and J 5 bases, leaving 8 bases between the germline ends. The CDR3 length is 11 residues. CDR1 is SEHNR and CDR2 is FQNEAQ in the germline V gene (reference sequence). The CDR3 nucleotides are TGTGCCAGCGGGCGGGTAGATACGCAGTATTTT. Translating gives CASGRVDTQYF.

The chain employs TRBV7-2 and TRBJ2-7; 7 bases are a match to TRBD1. The V gene end was trimmed by 1 base and the J gene end by 3 bases; junction bases not matched to a gene: 3. Germline values: CDR1 SGHTA, CDR2 FQGNSA. The CDR3 covers 14 residues. CDR3 sequence (DNA): TGTGCCAGCAGCTTAGGGGCAGGGGGCTACGAGCAGTACTTC. This encodes CASSLGAGGYEQYF.

The V gene is TRBV25-1, the J gene TRBJ2-3, with TRBD1 as a possible D gene (5 bases). The germline gives CDR1 MGHDK, CDR2 SYGVNS. CDR3 length equals 13 residues. V shed 4 bases and J shed 2 bases, with 7 bases lying between them. The CDR3 sequence is CASSGQSTDTQYF. The CDR3 DNA sequence: TGTGCCAGCAGTGGACAGTCCACAGATACGCAGTATTTT. Complete variable domain (other parts from reference TRBV25-1 and TRBJ2-3): EADIYQTPRYLVIGTGKKITLECSQTMGHDKMYWYQQDPGMELHLIHYSYGVNSTEKGDLSSESTVSRIRTEHFPLTLESARPSHTSQYLCASSGQSTDTQYFGPGTRLTVL.

This chain joins TRBV9 and TRBJ2-5; D is tentatively TRBD1 or TRBD2 (5 bases each). CDR3 length: 13 amino acids. Germline V gene sequence: CDR1 SGDLS, CDR2 YYNGEE. V dropped 4 bases and J dropped 5 bases, with 12 bases sitting between them. The chain's CDR3 is CASSPGPRETQYF. Written as DNA, the CDR3 is TGTGCCAGCAGCCCGGGGCCCCGGGAGACCCAGTACTTC. Combining the CDR3 with reference TRBV9 and TRBJ2-5 gives the whole variable domain DSGVTQTPKHLITATGQRVTLRCSPRSGDLSVYWYQQSLDQGLQFLIQYYNGEERAKGNILERFSAQQFPDLHSELNLSSLELGDSALYFCASSPGPRETQYFGPGTRLLVL.

The CDR3 protein is CSVRLAGDTHLYNEQFF. The CDR3 DNA follows: TGCAGCGTTCGACTAGCGGGGGACACCCATCTTTACAATGAGCAGTTCTTC. This chain uses TRBV29-1 with TRBJ2-1; 12 bases agree with TRBD2. Trimming took 5 bases from V and 4 from J; bases not matched to a gene: 12. Germline V gene sequence: CDR1 SQVTM, CDR2 ANQGSEA. The CDR3 has 17 amino acids.

V is TRBV27 and J is TRBJ1-5, with 10 bases aligning to TRBD1. After removal of 6 bases from V and 4 bases from J, the junction contained 6 bases not matched to a gene. Germline CDR1 is MNHEY and CDR2 is SMNVEV (reference sequence). The CDR3 runs 15 residues. CDR3 DNA: TGTGCCAGCAGACCGGGACAGGGGCCTAATCAGCCCCAGCATTTT. It codes for CASRPGQGPNQPQHF.

The gene calls are TRBV28 and TRBJ2-7; D is unclear. This CDR3 region has 12 residues. The ends were cut back, 3 bases at V and 2 bases at J, with 5 bases in the middle. CDR1 MDHEN and CDR2 SYDVKM come from the germline V gene. Here the CDR3 DNA reads TGTGCCAGCAGTTTCCCAGCCTACGAGCAGTACTTC. The encoded protein is CASSFPAYEQYF.

The chain employs TRBV4-1 and TRBJ2-7; 8 bases are shared with TRBD2. Germline V gives CDR1 MGHRA, CDR2 YSYEKL. This CDR3 is 15 amino acids long. The V gene end was trimmed by 2 bases and the J gene end by 2 bases; junction bases not matched to a gene: 5. The CDR3 nucleotides are TGCGCCAGCAGCCAACGACTAGCGAGCACCTACGAGCAGTACTTC. This codes for CASSQRLASTYEQYF.

This clone came up a few times. The chain recombines TRBV29-1 with TRBJ2-7; TRBD1 matches at 9 bases. V lost 6 bases and J lost 0; bases outside the gene matches: 3. The CDR3 extends over 13 amino acids. The germline gives CDR1 SQVTM, CDR2 ANQGSEA. The CDR3 sequence: CSVGQGYSYEQYF. The CDR3 DNA sequence: TGCAGCGTGGGACAGGGCTACTCCTACGAGCAGTACTTC.

J is TRBJ1-2 and V is TRBV5-4, with TRBD1 identical over 8 bases. The length of the CDR3 is 17 residues. From germline, CDR1 is SGHNT and CDR2 YYREEE (reference sequence). The J segment lost 1 base and the V segment lost 2 bases, leaving 10 bases of the junction unmatched. The CDR3, as DNA: TGTGCCAGCAGCTTAAGGCAGGGGGCCGACCTTAACTATGGCTACACCTTC. Its protein is CASSLRQGADLNYGYTF.

A few counts support this clone. The CDR3 DNA reads as TGTGCCAGCTCACCCCCGGGAGTGGGGGCCAAAAACATTCAGTACTTC. Amino acid sequence: CASSPPGVGAKNIQYF. This rearrangement joins TRBV18 to TRBJ2-4; maybe TRBD2 (6 bases). Germline CDR1 KGHSH, CDR2 LQKENI. Trimming shortened V by 3 bases and J by 1 base, and 13 bases separated the two germline ends. The CDR3 length is 16 residues.

This clone was counted a few times. The chain has TRBV4-1 and TRBJ2-1; 7 bases agree with TRBD2. The CDR3 is 16 residues long. V shed 1 base and J 3 bases; nucleotides not matched to a gene: 6. Germline CDR1 MGHRA, CDR2 YSYEKL. The chain's CDR3 is CASSQGLAAGYNEQFF. The DNA of the CDR3 is TGCGCCAGCAGCCAAGGCCTAGCGGCCGGCTACAATGAGCAGTTCTTC.

There are a few counts of this clone. This chain uses TRBV2 with TRBJ1-5, with D possibly matching TRBD1 (5 bases). The CDR3 spans 15 residues. V lost 4 bases to trimming and J lost 5 bases, with 15 bases between them. From germline, CDR1 is SNHLY and CDR2 FYNNEI. The CDR3 protein is CASSVDSVHDQPQHF. For the CDR3, the DNA is TGTGCCAGCAGTGTCGACAGCGTCCATGATCAGCCCCAGCATTTT.

The CDR3 coding sequence is TGTGCCACCAGCAGAGCCCGGACTAGCGGCCGCACAGATACGCAGTATTTT. Translated, it gives CATSRARTSGRTDTQYF. V is TRBV15 and J is TRBJ2-3, with TRBD2 matching 10 bases. The V segment lost 1 base and the J segment 1 base; nucleotides outside the gene matches: 5. CDR3 length: 17 residues. CDR1 is LNHNV, CDR2 YYDKDF, per germline (reference sequence).

The chain is built from TRBV27 and TRBJ2-6; 9 nucleotides line up with TRBD1. In germline, CDR1 is MNHEY, CDR2 SMNVEV (reference sequence). The CDR3 runs to 22 residues. V shed 5 bases and J 0 bases; nucleotides not matched to a gene: 20. In DNA, the CDR3 is TGTGCCAGCAGTCGCCGACCTCCGGGACAGGGCCTGCCCCTCTCTGGGGCCAACGTCCTGACTTTC. Protein product: CASSRRPPGQGLPLSGANVLTF.

This clone was seen more than once but under ten times. The V call is TRBV7-2, the J call TRBJ2-3, with 7 bases that match TRBD1. Germline assignment: CDR1 SGHTA and CDR2 FQGNSA. J was trimmed by 2 bases and V by 5 bases; bases with no gene match: 4. This CDR3 spans 14 amino acids. The CDR3 region is CASSPGTDTDTQYF. DNA for the CDR3: TGTGCCAGCAGCCCGGGGACAGACACAGATACGCAGTATTTT.

The genes are TRBV5-4 and TRBJ2-3, with 12 bases that match TRBD2. This CDR3 region has 15 residues. J gave up 6 bases and V 4 bases, and 6 bases lay outside the gene matches. Germline CDR1 SGHNT, CDR2 YYREEE (reference sequence). The CDR3 DNA reads as TGTGCCAGCAGCGGAAACCTAGCGGGGGGGGATACGCAGTATTTT. Its protein product is CASSGNLAGGDTQYF.

The chain uses TRBV7-2 and TRBJ2-3, with 10 bases lining up with TRBD1. CDR1 and CDR2 (germline): SGHTA, FQGNSA. The CDR3 contains 16 residues. The V segment lost 6 bases and the J segment 4 bases; nucleotides outside the gene matches: 10. This CDR3 reads CASRATGGMAADTQYF. The CDR3 region has the DNA TGTGCCAGCAGGGCGACAGGGGGCATGGCGGCAGATACGCAGTATTTT.